These 2 T cell receptor beta chains were sequenced from one sample in a study of blood T cell repertoires in COVID-19 (dated by TCRdb to the early 2020s). Libraries were constructed by the immunoSEQ multiplex PCR assay. The immuneACCESS repertoire file appears here via TCRdb, limited to in-frame rearrangements. These files lack a portion of the clones; in checked studies, under half of the deficit traces to unresolved V genes, and the cause of the others is not known. Present in this sample are roughly 180,000 clones, less than 90% of which were seen just once. The leading ten clones occupy approximately 4% of the sample. The sample taken for sequencing was PBMCs or T cells enriched from blood (not recorded which). The receptors here all came from a woman between 45 and 60 years old who had recovered from COVID-19.

The chain links TRBV5-8 to TRBJ1-1; 8 bases map to TRBD1. This CDR3 region has 15 residues. J gave up 5 bases and V 3 bases, and 9 bases lay outside the gene matches. CDR1 is SGHTS and CDR2 is YDEGEE in the germline V gene. For the CDR3, the DNA is TGTGCCAGCAGCTGGACCGGACAGGGAGGGACTGAAGCTTTCTTT. Amino acids: CASSWTGQGGTEAFF. The complete variable domain, with remaining parts taken from reference TRBV5-8 and TRBJ1-1, reads EAGVTQSPTHLIKTRGQQATLRCSPISGHTSVYWYQQALGLGLQFLLWYDEGEERNRGNFPPRFSGRQFPNYSSELNVNALELEDSALYLCASSWTGQGGTEAFFGQGTRLTVV.

The rearrangement uses TRBV7-3 and TRBJ2-2, with TRBD1 matching over 9 bases. This CDR3 has 15 residues. The V gene's germline CDR1 is SGHTA and CDR2 FQGTGA. V lost 9 bases and J lost 4; bases outside the gene matches: 9. CDR3 protein: CASSEGTGFTGELFF. The CDR3 coding sequence is TGTGCCAGTTCAGAGGGGACAGGGTTCACCGGGGAGCTGTTTTTT.